Each of the 2 T cell receptor beta chains below was sequenced from the same sample in a study of molecular identifiers for immune sequencing clone quantification. TCRdb re-called the PCR reads with MiXCR, one entry per CDR3 protein. The sample contains more than 550,000 distinct CDR3 sequences, 25% of which appear only once. Sequenced material: naive CD8+ T cells from blood, with Jurkat cell RNA spiked in. Subset reported: FACS-sorted CD8+CD4-CCR7+CD45RA+ naive T cells. The receptors shown here come from a human donor in good health. Some libraries in this study had Jurkat cell RNA spiked in.

J is TRBJ2-7 and V is TRBV4-1; 8 bases match TRBD1. The CDR3 consists of 16 residues. Germline V gene data show CDR1 as MGHRA and CDR2 as YSYEKL. With 0 bases clipped from V and 5 bases from J, the junction kept 9 bases outside the gene matches. CDR3 sequence reads: CASSQDRTGNSHEQYF. As DNA, the CDR3 is TGCGCCAGCAGCCAAGATAGGACAGGGAATAGCCACGAGCAGTACTTC.

Note on this clonotype: Just one base apart from a much larger clone, this may be a read error. The chain is built from TRBV20-1 and TRBJ2-7; maybe TRBD1 (5 bases). V was shortened by 2 bases and J by 7 bases, with 12 bases between the two germline ends. Germline V gives CDR1 DFQATT, CDR2 SNEGSKA (reference sequence). The CDR3 covers 12 residues. Here the CDR3 DNA reads TGCAGTGCTAGACAAGTTAGGGGAGAGCAGTACTTC. Its translation is CSARQVRGEQYF.